These T cell receptor beta chains were read from a single sample in a study of early T cells in non-severe SARS-CoV-2 infection. MiXCR, run by TCRdb on the 5' RACE reads, gives a single entry per CDR3 protein. The table lists tens of thousands of distinct CDR3 sequences, about a tenth of them singletons. Sequencing used whole blood. The receptors come from an adult who was a healthcare worker with PCR-confirmed SARS-CoV-2 infection or an uninfected control (not recorded which). Both conserved end residues are part of each CDR3. The order of the fields is clone size, V gene, D gene, J gene, CDR3 protein, CDR3 DNA. D genes are given only for firm matches. Some rows have no size entry. The others give once, few or many, or a class for an expanded clone.

many	TRBV7-6	NA	TRBJ2-5	CASSLGGTRETQYF	TGTGCCAGCAGCTTAGGGGGCACCCGGGAGACCCAGTACTTC
few	TRBV5-5	NA	TRBJ1-1	CASSLIALTLNTEAFF	TGTGCCAGCAGCTTGATCGCCCTTACTCTGAACACTGAAGCTTTCTTT
many	TRBV5-1	NA	TRBJ2-7	CASSLAKGPGEQYF	TGCGCCAGCAGCTTGGCCAAGGGGCCCGGCGAGCAGTACTTC
few	TRBV3-1	TRBD1	TRBJ2-1	CASGGQGRVNEQFF	TGTGCCAGCGGGGGACAGGGTAGAGTCAATGAGCAGTTCTTC
few	TRBV11-3	NA	TRBJ1-1	CASSFTRNTEAFF	TGTGCCAGCAGCTTTACCAGGAACACTGAAGCTTTCTTT
few	TRBV4-1	NA	TRBJ2-3	CASSQDARPRPTDTQYF	TGCGCCAGCAGCCAAGATGCCAGGCCAAGGCCCACAGATACGCAGTATTTT
many	TRBV19	TRBD2	TRBJ2-7	CASSIESGRALDEQYF	TGTGCCAGTAGTATAGAAAGCGGGAGGGCCCTCGACGAGCAGTACTTC
NA	TRBV11-3	NA	TRBJ2-2	CASSLEPVGGELFF	TGTGCCAGCAGCTTAGAACCGGTCGGCGGGGAGCTGTTTTTT
many	TRBV11-3	NA	TRBJ2-1	CASSLEWSGEQFF	TGTGCCAGCAGCTTAGAGTGGAGTGGTGAGCAGTTCTTC
few	TRBV29-1	TRBD2	TRBJ2-1	CSVAGTSGLSSYNEQFF	TGCAGCGTCGCCGGGACTAGCGGGTTGAGCTCCTACAATGAGCAGTTCTTC
many	TRBV10-3	TRBD2	TRBJ2-1	CAISGGSSGSLNNEQFF	TGTGCCATCAGTGGCGGGAGTAGCGGGAGTTTGAACAATGAGCAGTTCTTC
few	TRBV10-2	NA	TRBJ2-3	CASSEIFGDTQYF	TGCGCCAGCAGTGAAATTTTTGGAGATACGCAGTATTTT
few	TRBV7-2	TRBD1	TRBJ1-6	CASSLARTGYHNSPLHF	TGTGCCAGCAGCTTAGCTAGGACAGGGTACCATAATTCACCCCTCCACTTT
many	TRBV29-1	TRBD2	TRBJ2-1	CSVEPAGGYNEQFF	TGCAGCGTTGAACCAGCGGGAGGGTACAATGAGCAGTTCTTC
few	TRBV7-9	TRBD1	TRBJ1-1	CASSSGDRERTEAFF	TGTGCCAGCAGCTCTGGGGACAGGGAGAGGACTGAAGCTTTCTTT
many	TRBV5-5	NA	TRBJ2-5	CASSLFQLGQTQYF	TGTGCCAGCAGCTTGTTTCAGTTGGGCCAGACCCAGTACTTC
many	TRBV7-9	TRBD2	TRBJ2-1	CASSLARASGSRNEQFF	TGTGCCAGCAGCTTAGCGAGGGCTAGCGGGAGCCGCAATGAGCAGTTCTTC
NA	TRBV24-1	TRBD1	TRBJ1-1	CASVDRANTEAFF	TGTGCCAGTGTCGACAGGGCGAACACTGAAGCTTTCTTT
NA	TRBV6-2/TRBV6-3	NA	TRBJ2-1	CASSFPGSSYNEQFF	TGTGCCAGCAGTTTCCCCGGAAGCTCCTACAATGAGCAGTTCTTC
NA	TRBV28	TRBD1	TRBJ1-1	CASSLLQGAFTEAFF	TGTGCCAGCAGCCTGCTACAGGGGGCCTTCACTGAAGCTTTCTTT
NA	TRBV3-1	TRBD2	TRBJ2-7	CASSRGLDTSSYEQYF	TGTGCCAGCAGCCGGGGACTAGATACCTCGTCCTACGAGCAGTACTTC
NA	TRBV30	TRBD2	TRBJ2-7	CAWTPREGGRGYEQYF	TGTGCCTGGACCCCCAGGGAGGGCGGCAGAGGGTACGAGCAGTACTTC
many	TRBV11-1	NA	TRBJ2-4	CASSLDGVAKNIQYF	TGTGCCAGCAGCTTAGACGGGGTAGCCAAAAACATTCAGTACTTC
medium-sized	TRBV4-1	TRBD1	TRBJ2-7	CASSQRTGLNYEQYF	TGCGCCAGCAGCCAAAGGACAGGGTTAAACTACGAGCAGTACTTC
few	TRBV10-3	NA	TRBJ1-1	CASHGQRLQLNTEAFF	TGTGCCTCCCACGGGCAGAGACTTCAACTGAACACTGAAGCTTTCTTT
many	TRBV18	TRBD2	TRBJ2-1	CASSPPLGREDSYNEQFF	TGTGCCAGCTCACCACCGTTAGGGCGGGAGGACTCCTACAATGAGCAGTTCTTC
NA	TRBV28	NA	TRBJ1-2	CASSAFGGAGGYTF	TGTGCCAGCAGCGCCTTTGGGGGCGCTGGGGGCTACACCTTC
NA	TRBV12-3/TRBV12-4	TRBD1	TRBJ1-1	CASREQGVLNTEAFF	TGTGCCAGCAGGGAACAGGGGGTCCTGAACACTGAAGCTTTCTTT
many	TRBV28	NA	TRBJ1-4	CASSPQGATNEKLFF	TGTGCCAGCAGTCCCCAGGGTGCAACTAATGAAAAACTGTTTTTT
many	TRBV7-9	NA	TRBJ2-3	CASSLGLDTQYF	TGTGCCAGCAGCTTAGGACTGGATACGCAGTATTTT
many	TRBV19	NA	TRBJ2-7	CASSLGTAWGNYEQYF	TGTGCCAGTAGTTTGGGGACGGCCTGGGGTAACTACGAGCAGTACTTC
many	TRBV10-2	NA	TRBJ1-2	CASSHGEGYYGYTF	TGCGCCAGCAGTCACGGGGAGGGCTACTATGGCTACACCTTC
few	TRBV5-1	NA	TRBJ1-6	CASSMLGNSPLHF	TGCGCCAGCAGCATGCTGGGCAATTCACCCCTCCACTTT
NA	TRBV5-1	NA	TRBJ2-5	CASSSIQETQYF	TGCGCCAGCAGCTCCATCCAAGAGACCCAGTACTTC
few	TRBV29-1	TRBD2	TRBJ2-5	CSVGLAAKKIQETQYF	TGCAGCGTTGGACTAGCGGCAAAGAAGATTCAAGAGACCCAGTACTTC
few	TRBV11-2	NA	TRBJ2-2	CASSLRPDTGELFF	TGTGCCAGCAGCTTAAGGCCGGACACCGGGGAGCTGTTTTTT
NA	TRBV12-3/TRBV12-4	TRBD1	TRBJ1-5	CASSLETGASNQPQHF	TGTGCCAGCAGTTTAGAGACAGGGGCCTCGAATCAGCCCCAGCATTTT
many	TRBV20-1	NA	TRBJ2-2	CSAPGLHTGELFF	TGCAGTGCCCCGGGACTCCACACCGGGGAGCTGTTTTTT
NA	TRBV6-2/TRBV6-3	NA	TRBJ2-1	CASSYSMLAGNEQFF	TGTGCCAGCAGTTACTCGATGCTAGCCGGCAATGAGCAGTTCTTC
many	TRBV7-2	TRBD2	TRBJ2-3	CASSPTSGVTDTQYF	TGTGCCAGCAGCCCTACTAGCGGAGTCACAGATACGCAGTATTTT
NA	TRBV7-2	NA	TRBJ2-5	CASTGGWGQETQYF	TGTGCCAGCACCGGGGGATGGGGCCAAGAGACCCAGTACTTC
many	TRBV27	NA	TRBJ1-6	CASSLWVPSSYNSPLHF	TGTGCCAGCAGTTTATGGGTTCCGAGCTCCTATAATTCACCCCTCCACTTT
many	TRBV10-3	NA	TRBJ2-3	CAAQGQADTQYF	TGTGCCGCGCAGGGGCAAGCAGATACGCAGTATTTT
NA	TRBV18	NA	TRBJ2-3	CASSPSVQGGADTQYF	TGTGCCAGCTCCCCCAGCGTCCAGGGTGGCGCAGATACGCAGTATTTT
few	TRBV9	TRBD2	TRBJ2-3	CASDSGVAGTQYF	TGTGCCAGCGACAGTGGGGTAGCGGGTACGCAGTATTTT
many	TRBV14	TRBD2	TRBJ2-1	CASSLGTSGRASEQFF	TGTGCCAGCAGCCTCGGGACTAGCGGGAGGGCATCTGAGCAGTTCTTC
few	TRBV30	NA	TRBJ2-1	CAWSPQGRSYNEQFF	TGTGCCTGGAGTCCACAGGGACGCTCCTACAATGAGCAGTTCTTC
many	TRBV7-2	TRBD2	TRBJ2-7	CASSPRGGGLGYEQYF	TGTGCCAGCAGCCCAAGGGGAGGGGGACTAGGATACGAGCAGTACTTC
NA	TRBV20-1	TRBD2	TRBJ2-7	CSAGRLAGRYEQYF	TGCAGTGCTGGGAGACTAGCGGGAAGGTACGAGCAGTACTTC
few	TRBV20-1	TRBD1	TRBJ2-5	CSALDGTASETQYF	TGCAGTGCCCTGGATGGGACAGCTTCGGAGACCCAGTACTTC
NA	TRBV7-2	TRBD2	TRBJ2-3	CASSPSGLAGGRTDTQYF	TGTGCCAGCAGCCCAAGCGGACTAGCGGGAGGGAGGACAGATACGCAGTATTTT
many	TRBV6-2/TRBV6-3	NA	TRBJ2-2	CASSYSDFGLNTGELFF	TGTGCCAGCAGTTACTCGGATTTTGGTCTCAACACCGGGGAGCTGTTTTTT
many	TRBV7-9	NA	TRBJ2-3	CASSLGVSTDTQYF	TGTGCCAGCAGCTTAGGGGTGAGCACAGATACGCAGTATTTT
few	TRBV6-9	NA	TRBJ2-1	CASSSLDCNEQFF	TGTGCCAGCAGTTCCCTGGACTGTAATGAGCAGTTCTTC
NA	TRBV21-1	NA	TRBJ2-1	CASSNGGAGEVTEQFF	TGTGCCAGCAGCAATGGGGGAGCGGGGGAGGTTACTGAGCAGTTCTTC